The 6 T cell receptor beta chains reported below all come from one sample, sequenced in a study of T cells in Graves' hyperthyroidism and ophthalmopathy. Amplified TCR beta CDR3 regions derived from RNA transcripts. HTBI primers drove first-round RT-PCR of the TCR CDR3. Each CDR3 protein is one row after TCRdb ran MiXCR on the multiplex PCR reads. The sample has roughly 300,000 distinct CDR3 sequences, about 21% seen once; the top ten hold 50% to 65%. The material sequenced was blood. The receptors stem from a woman aged 45-65 years with Graves' hyperthyroidism.

This clonotype showed up many times. The J gene is TRBJ1-1, the V gene TRBV5-1; D not certain. V shed 1 base and J shed 5 bases, with 18 bases lying between them. The CDR3 consists of 16 residues. Per germline, CDR1 SGHRS and CDR2 YFSETQ. CDR3 in amino acids: CASSLSLTERRTEAFF. CDR3 sequence (DNA): TGCGCCAGCAGCTTGTCACTCACGGAACGTCGGACTGAAGCTTTCTTT. The full variable domain, in which reference TRBV5-1 and TRBJ1-1 provide the parts outside the CDR3, is KAGVTQTPRYLIKTRGQQVTLSCSPISGHRSVSWYQQTPGQGLQFLFEYFSETQRNKGNFPGRFSGRQFSNSRSEMNVSTLELGDSALYLCASSLSLTERRTEAFFGQGTRLTVV.

As to this clonotype: This clone may be a read error of a much larger clone one base away. This is likely a read error, given that the CDR3 carries no conserved phenylalanine or tryptophan at its end. The chain carries TRBV12-3 or TRBV12-4 and TRBJ2-7; D unresolved. Trimming removed 6 bases at V and 4 bases at J, with 7 bases between. The CDR3 covers 11 residues. The CDR3 bases are TGTGCCAGCAGCATCGGATACGAGCAGTACCTC. Protein: CASSIGYEQYL.

The V gene is TRBV24-1, the J gene TRBJ2-3; 12 bases are shared with TRBD2. The V segment lost 7 bases and the J segment 3 bases; nucleotides outside the gene matches: 4. Germline V gene data show CDR1 as KGHDR and CDR2 as SFDVKD. CDR3 size: 15 residues. The CDR3 protein is CATSRTSGKTDTQYF. Here the CDR3 DNA reads TGTGCCACCAGCCGGACTAGCGGGAAAACAGATACGCAGTATTTT.

This chain links TRBV30 with TRBJ2-2; TRBD2 matches at 7 bases. The CDR3 has 16 residues. With 0 bases clipped from V and 3 bases from J, the junction kept 7 bases outside the gene matches. CDR1 GTSNPN and CDR2 SVGIG come from the germline V gene (reference sequence). As DNA, the CDR3 is TGTGCCTGGAGTGTAATAGGGGCGGGGGACACCGGGGAGCTGTTTTTT. It yields the protein CAWSVIGAGDTGELFF.

This clonotype was recorded a few times. V and J are TRBV20-1 and TRBJ2-7, with 8 positions matching TRBD1. V trimming: 6 bases; J trimming: 1 base; junction bases outside the gene matches: 5. The germline CDR1 and CDR2 sequences are DFQATT and SNEGSKA (reference sequence). The CDR3 length is 13 residues. In DNA form, the CDR3 reads TGCAGTGCGGGGACAGGCCCATCCTACGAGCAGTACTTC. Its translation: CSAGTGPSYEQYF.

This clonotype occurred a few times. V and J are TRBV20-1 and TRBJ2-1; TRBD2 matches at 9 bases. V shed 3 bases and J 8 bases; nucleotides not matched to a gene: 11. The CDR3 extends over 15 amino acids. Germline CDR1 DFQATT, CDR2 SNEGSKA (reference sequence). CDR3 DNA sequence: TGCAGTGCTAGTCCAGTTAGCGGGAGAGGACATGAGCAGTTCTTC. Protein product: CSASPVSGRGHEQFF.